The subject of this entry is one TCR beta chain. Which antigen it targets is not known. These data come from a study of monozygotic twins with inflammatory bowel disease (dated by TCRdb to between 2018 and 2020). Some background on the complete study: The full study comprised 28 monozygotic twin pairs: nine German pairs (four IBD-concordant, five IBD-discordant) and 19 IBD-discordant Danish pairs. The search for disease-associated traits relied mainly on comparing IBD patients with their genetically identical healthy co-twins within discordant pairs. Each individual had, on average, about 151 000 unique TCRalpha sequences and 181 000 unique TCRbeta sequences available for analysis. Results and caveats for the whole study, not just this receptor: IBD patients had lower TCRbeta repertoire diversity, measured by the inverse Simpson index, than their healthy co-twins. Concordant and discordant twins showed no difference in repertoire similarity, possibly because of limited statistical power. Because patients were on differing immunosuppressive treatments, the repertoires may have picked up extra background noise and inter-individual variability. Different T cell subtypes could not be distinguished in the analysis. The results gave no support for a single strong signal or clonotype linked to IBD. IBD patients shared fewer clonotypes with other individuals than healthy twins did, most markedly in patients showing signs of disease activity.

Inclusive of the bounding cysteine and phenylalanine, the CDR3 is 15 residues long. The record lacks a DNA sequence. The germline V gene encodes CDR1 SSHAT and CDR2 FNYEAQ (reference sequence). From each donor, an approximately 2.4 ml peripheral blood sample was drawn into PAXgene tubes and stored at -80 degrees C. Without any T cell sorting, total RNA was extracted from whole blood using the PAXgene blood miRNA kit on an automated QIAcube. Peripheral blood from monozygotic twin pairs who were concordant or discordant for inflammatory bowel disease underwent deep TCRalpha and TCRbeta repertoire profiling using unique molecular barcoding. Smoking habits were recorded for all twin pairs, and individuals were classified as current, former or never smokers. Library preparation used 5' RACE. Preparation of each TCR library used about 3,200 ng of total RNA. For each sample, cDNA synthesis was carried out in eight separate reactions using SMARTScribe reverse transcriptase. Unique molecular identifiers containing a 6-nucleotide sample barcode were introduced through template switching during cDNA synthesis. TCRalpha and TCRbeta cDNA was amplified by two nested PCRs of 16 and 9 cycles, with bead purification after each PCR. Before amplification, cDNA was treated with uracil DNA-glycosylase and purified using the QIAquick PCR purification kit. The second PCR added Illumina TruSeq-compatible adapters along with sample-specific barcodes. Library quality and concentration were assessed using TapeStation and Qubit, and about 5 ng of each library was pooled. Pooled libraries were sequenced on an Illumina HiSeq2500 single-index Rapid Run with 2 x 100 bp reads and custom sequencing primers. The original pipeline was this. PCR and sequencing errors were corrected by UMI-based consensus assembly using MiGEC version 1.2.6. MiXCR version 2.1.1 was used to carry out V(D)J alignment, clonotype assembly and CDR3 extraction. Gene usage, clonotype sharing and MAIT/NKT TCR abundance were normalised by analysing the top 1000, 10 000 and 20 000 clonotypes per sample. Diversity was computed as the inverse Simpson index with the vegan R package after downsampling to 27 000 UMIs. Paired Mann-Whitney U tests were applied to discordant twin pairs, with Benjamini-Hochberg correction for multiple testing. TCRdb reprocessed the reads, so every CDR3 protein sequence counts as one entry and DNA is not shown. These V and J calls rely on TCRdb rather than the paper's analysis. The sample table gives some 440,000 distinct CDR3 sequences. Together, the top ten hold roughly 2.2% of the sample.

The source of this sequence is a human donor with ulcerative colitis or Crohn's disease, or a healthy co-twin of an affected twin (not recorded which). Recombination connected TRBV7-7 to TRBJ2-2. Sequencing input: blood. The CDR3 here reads CASSLQPLGTGELFF.